These 11 T cell receptor beta chains originate from one sample sequenced in a study of T cells in Graves' hyperthyroidism and ophthalmopathy. Using RNA transcripts as the source, TCR beta CDR3 regions were amplified. First-round RT-PCR targeting the TCR CDR3 was performed with the HTBI primer set. In TCRdb, the multiplex PCR reads were re-called with MiXCR into one record per CDR3 protein. The table shows about 130,000 distinct CDR3 sequences, with over 20% occurring only once. The sample comprised blood. These receptors were taken from a woman aged 45 to 65 with Graves' hyperthyroidism that later progressed to Graves' ophthalmopathy.

This clonotype was found a few times. The chain couples TRBV7-9 to TRBJ2-7; TRBD2 matches 9 bases. Germline V CDR1 and CDR2: SEHNR, FQNEAQ (reference sequence). With 3 bases clipped from V and 5 bases from J, the junction kept 8 bases outside the gene matches. The CDR3 contains 15 residues. CDR3 bases: TGTGCCAGCAGCTTCCCGTCTAGCGGGACGGACGAGCAGTACTTC. Translation gives CASSFPSSGTDEQYF.

In this sample, this clonotype turned up many times. The gene calls are TRBV12-3 or TRBV12-4 and TRBJ1-1; D is unresolved. Trimming cost V 1 base and J 4 bases, with 10 bases left between them. The CDR3 length is 14 residues. The CDR3 coding sequence is TGTGCCAGCAGTTTAGGCCTTTCGGGCACTGAAGCTTTCTTT. This translates into CASSLGLSGTEAFF.

The genes are TRBV9 and TRBJ2-4; D is perhaps TRBD2 (6 bases). Germline assignment: CDR1 SGDLS and CDR2 YYNGEE. This CDR3 is 16 amino acids long. Trimming pared 0 bases from V and 6 bases from J, leaving 16 bases between. The CDR3 here is CASSVGGADGGNIQYF. CDR3 DNA: TGTGCCAGCAGCGTAGGTGGAGCAGACGGGGGAAACATTCAGTACTTC.

J is TRBJ1-4 and V is TRBV4-1; a possible D gene is TRBD1 (5 bases). Trimming pared 0 bases from V and 6 bases from J, leaving 14 bases between. In germline, CDR1 is MGHRA, CDR2 YSYEKL. The CDR3 has 16 amino acids. The CDR3 DNA sequence: TGCGCCAGCAGCCAAGACGCGGAGGGGATTTATGAAAAACTGTTTTTT. It translates to CASSQDAEGIYEKLFF.

This clonotype has ten or more counts. The rearrangement joins TRBV11-2 to TRBJ2-3; no clear D gene. Trimming pared 0 bases from V and 7 bases from J, leaving 5 bases between. Germline CDR1 SGHAT, CDR2 FQNNGV. The CDR3 runs to 12 residues. The CDR3 coding sequence is TGTGCCAGCAGCTTAGACCCTAATACGCAGTATTTT. Amino acid sequence: CASSLDPNTQYF.

A remark on this clonotype: The junction does not match germline at one end; this may be a read error. The chain joins TRBV28 to TRBJ1-1, with 8 bases aligning to TRBD1. This CDR3 spans 16 amino acids. The V gene's germline CDR1 is MDHEN and CDR2 SYDVKM. CDR3 DNA: TGTGCCGGCAGTCCCGGGACAGGACTCTTGAACACTGAAGCTTTCTTT. Encoded protein: CAGSPGTGLLNTEAFF.

Ten or more counts support this clonotype. This chain connects TRBV2 to TRBJ2-2; D remains unclear. From germline, CDR1 is SNHLY and CDR2 FYNNEI. The CDR3 loop spans 14 amino acids. V was clipped by 5 bases and J by 3 bases, with 10 bases between them. DNA of the CDR3: TGTGCCAGCAGTCTACTCGCTTACACCGGGGAGCTGTTTTTT. Translation gives CASSLLAYTGELFF.

This clonotype was seen a handful of times. The rearrangement links TRBV6-6 to TRBJ1-5, with D possibly matching TRBD1 (5 bases). V lost 0 bases, J lost 4 bases, and 10 bases lay in between. The V gene's germline CDR1 is MNHNY and CDR2 SVGAGI (reference sequence). The CDR3 has 15 amino acids. CDR3 coding DNA: TGTGCCAGCAGTTACTCGGGACGGGAGAATCAGCCCCAGCATTTT. Its protein is CASSYSGRENQPQHF.

This chain uses TRBV20-1 with TRBJ2-1; possibly TRBD2 for D (7 bases). The V end lost 0 bases, the J end lost 4 bases, and 16 bases lay between the germline ends. The CDR3 has 16 residues. Germline values: CDR1 DFQATT, CDR2 SNEGSKA (reference sequence). CDR3 in amino acids: CSARDLGGGPYNEQFF. DNA for the CDR3: TGCAGTGCTAGAGATCTGGGCGGGGGCCCATACAATGAGCAGTTCTTC.

This clonotype occurred many times. CDR3 coding DNA: TGTGCCAGCAGCTTGGGGACAGCAACTAATGAAAAACTGTTTTTT. This translates into CASSLGTATNEKLFF. The J gene is TRBJ1-4, the V gene TRBV5-5; TRBD1 might be the D (6 bases). This CDR3 has 15 residues. Germline V gives CDR1 SGHKS, CDR2 YYEKEE (reference sequence). Trimming left V 0 bases short and J 0 bases short, with 6 bases between. Based on the CDR3 plus reference TRBV5-5 and TRBJ1-4, the full variable domain is DAGVTQSPTHLIKTRGQQVTLRCSPISGHKSVSWYQQVLGQGPQFIFQYYEKEERGRGNFPDRFSARQFPNYSSELNVNALLLGDSALYLCASSLGTATNEKLFFGSGTQLSVL.

This clonotype was detected ten times or more. The rearrangement links TRBV7-2 to TRBJ2-3; a weak D match, TRBD2 (6 bases). Per the germline V gene, CDR1 is SGHTA and CDR2 is FQGNSA. The V end was cut by 1 base, the J end by 6 bases, with 11 bases between. The CDR3 has 14 amino acids. The CDR3 here is CASSLGTTPDTQYF. The CDR3 DNA reads as TGTGCCAGCAGCTTAGGGACTACCCCGGATACGCAGTATTTT.